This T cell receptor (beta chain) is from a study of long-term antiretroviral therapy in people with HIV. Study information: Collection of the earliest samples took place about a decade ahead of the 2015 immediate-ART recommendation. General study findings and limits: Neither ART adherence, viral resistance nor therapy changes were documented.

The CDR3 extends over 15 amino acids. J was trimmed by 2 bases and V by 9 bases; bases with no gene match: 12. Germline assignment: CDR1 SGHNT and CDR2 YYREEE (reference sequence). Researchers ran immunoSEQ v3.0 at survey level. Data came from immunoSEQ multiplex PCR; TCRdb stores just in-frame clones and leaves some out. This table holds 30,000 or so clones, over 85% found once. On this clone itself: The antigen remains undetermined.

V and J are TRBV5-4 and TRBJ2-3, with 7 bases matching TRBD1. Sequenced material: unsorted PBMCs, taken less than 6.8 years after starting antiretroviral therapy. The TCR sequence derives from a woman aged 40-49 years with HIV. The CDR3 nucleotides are TGTGCCACCGAATACCGGGACAGCCCCACAGATACGCAGTATTTT. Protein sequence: CATEYRDSPTDTQYF.